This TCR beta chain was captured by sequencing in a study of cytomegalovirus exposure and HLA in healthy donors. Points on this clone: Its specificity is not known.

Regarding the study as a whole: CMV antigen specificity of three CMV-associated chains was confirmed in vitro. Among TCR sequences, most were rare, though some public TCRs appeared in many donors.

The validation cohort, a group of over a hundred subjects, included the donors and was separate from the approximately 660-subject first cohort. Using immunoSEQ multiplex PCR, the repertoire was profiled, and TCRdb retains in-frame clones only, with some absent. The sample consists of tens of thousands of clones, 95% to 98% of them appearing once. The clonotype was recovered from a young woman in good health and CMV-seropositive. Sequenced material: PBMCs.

In DNA, the CDR3 is TGTGCCAGCAGTGAAGCGCAGGTATATAGCAATCAGCCCCAGCATTTT. Protein product: CASSEAQVYSNQPQHF. This sequence joins TRBV2 and TRBJ1-5, with D unresolved. Germline V gene lookup returns CDR1 SNHLY and CDR2 FYNNEI. V lost 0 bases and J 0 bases, leaving 9 bases between the germline ends. The CDR3 loop spans 16 amino acids.